Presented here are 27 T cell receptor beta chains from one specimen sequenced in a study of blood T cell repertoires in COVID-19. Sequencing was performed with immunoSEQ multiplex PCR; in TCRdb, only in-frame clones are kept and a portion is missing. The sample holds more than 80,000 clones, about 80% seen once. The sequenced sample was peripheral blood. The receptors were sampled from a woman between 55 and 75 years old with acute or convalescent COVID-19.

To note about this clone: An end of the junction does not agree with germline; a read error may underlie this. The CDR3 loop is CASSLVSRELFF. The CDR3 bases are TGTGCCAGCAGCTTAGTTTCCCGGGAGTTGTTTTTT. This rearrangement joins TRBV7-9 to TRBJ2-2; possible D gene TRBD2, 6 bases. CDR3 size: 12 residues. Germline CDR1 is SEHNR and CDR2 is FQNEAQ (reference sequence).

The V gene is TRBV29-1, the J gene TRBJ2-3, with TRBD2 as a possible D gene (5 bases). V dropped 4 bases and J dropped 2 bases, with 13 bases sitting between them. The CDR3 is made up of 14 amino acids. Germline CDR1 and CDR2: SQVTM and ANQGSEA. DNA of the CDR3: TGCAGCGTTGGGGCTAGCAGATTCACAGATACGCAGTATTTT. This sequence encodes CSVGASRFTDTQYF.

J is TRBJ1-1 and V is TRBV14; maybe TRBD1 (6 bases). The V gene's germline CDR1 is SGHDN and CDR2 FVKESK. The CDR3 consists of 14 residues. Trimming took off 6 bases at V and 1 base at J, with 12 bases between the two ends. Written as DNA, the CDR3 is TGTGCCAGCAGTCTCGCGACAGGGAACACTGAAGCTTTCTTT. Translating it yields CASSLATGNTEAFF.

The chain carries TRBV7-9 and TRBJ1-1; D perhaps matches TRBD1 (6 bases). Germline values: CDR1 SEHNR, CDR2 FQNEAQ (reference sequence). CDR3 size: 12 residues. Trimming took off 7 bases at V and 6 bases at J, with 12 bases between the two ends. The CDR3 here is CASNAAGAEAFF. CDR3 DNA: TGTGCCAGCAACGCGGCAGGGGCTGAAGCTTTCTTT. Full variable domain (outside the CDR3, taken from reference TRBV7-9 and TRBJ1-1): DTGVSQNPRHKITKRGQNVTFRCDPISEHNRLYWYRQTLGQGPEFLTYFQNEAQLEKSRLLSDRFSAERPKGSFSTLEIQRTEQGDSAMYLCASNAAGAEAFFGQGTRLTVV.

The chain carries TRBV19 and TRBJ1-5; 8 nucleotides align to TRBD1. Germline assignment: CDR1 LNHDA and CDR2 SQIVND (reference sequence). The CDR3 is made up of 13 amino acids. The junction had 3 bases not matched to a gene; V was cut back by 6 bases and J by 5 bases. The CDR3 loop is CASRDRGDQPQHF. The DNA for the CDR3 is TGTGCCAGTAGAGACAGGGGTGATCAGCCCCAGCATTTT. Full variable domain (outside the CDR3, taken from reference TRBV19 and TRBJ1-5): DGGITQSPKYLFRKEGQNVTLSCEQNLNHDAMYWYRQDPGQGLRLIYYSQIVNDFQKGDIAEGYSVSREKKESFPLTVTSAQKNPTAFYLCASRDRGDQPQHFGDGTRLSIL.

This clone was found a few times. The rearrangement joins TRBV6-5 to TRBJ1-6; 9 bases agree with TRBD1. The CDR3 extends over 13 amino acids. Trimming cost V 7 bases and J 8 bases; bases outside gene matches: 3. Germline CDR1 reads MNHEY; CDR2 reads SVGAGI. The CDR3, as DNA: TGTGCCAGCAACAGGGACAGGGATTCACCCCTCCACTTT. It yields the protein CASNRDRDSPLHF.

The chain employs TRBV7-8 and TRBJ2-3, with 11 bases aligning to TRBD2. Germline CDR1 SGHVS, CDR2 FQNEAQ. V shed 6 bases, J shed 6 bases, and the junction held 2 bases outside the gene matches. The CDR3 totals 13 residues. The CDR3 coding sequence is TGTGCCAGCAGGACTAGCGGGAAGGATACGCAGTATTTT. This codes for CASRTSGKDTQYF.

The chain is built from TRBV9 and TRBJ1-2, with D perhaps TRBD1 (5 bases). The CDR3 has 13 amino acids. Germline CDR1 SGDLS, CDR2 YYNGEE. V shed 2 bases and J shed 3 bases, with 8 bases lying between them. CDR3 DNA: TGTGCCAGCAGCGTCGACAGTGACTATGGCTACACCTTC. Residues: CASSVDSDYGYTF.

The chain combines TRBV2 with TRBJ1-2; D is possibly TRBD1 (5 bases). The germline CDR1 and CDR2 sequences are SNHLY and FYNNEI. Between the trimmed V and J ends, which lost 2 bases and 7 bases, there was a span of 17 bases. The CDR3 loop spans 15 amino acids. In DNA form, the CDR3 reads TGTGCCAGCAGTGAATTTGGCAGGGCGGGGGGTGGCTACACCTTC. Its protein product is CASSEFGRAGGGYTF.

The chain couples TRBV5-6 to TRBJ1-2, with 10 bases lining up with TRBD1. V shed 4 bases and J 8 bases; nucleotides not matched to a gene: 14. This CDR3 comprises 16 residues. Germline V lookup: CDR1 SGHDT, CDR2 YYEEEE. In nucleotides, the CDR3 is TGTGCCAGCAGCCGCGTCCCGGGACAGGGGCGGGGAGGCTACACCTTC. Translating it yields CASSRVPGQGRGGYTF.

This sequence joins TRBV27 and TRBJ1-1; maybe TRBD1 (5 bases). Trimming removed 1 base at V and 1 base at J, with 10 bases between. This CDR3 is built from 15 residues. Germline CDR1 MNHEY, CDR2 SMNVEV (reference sequence). The CDR3 coding sequence is TGTGCCAGCAGTTTATTTGGGGGGGGGAACACTGAAGCTTTCTTT. Encoded protein: CASSLFGGGNTEAFF.

This clone has just a few counts. The chain combines TRBV27 with TRBJ2-5, with TRBD2 identical over 7 bases. The germline gives CDR1 MNHEY, CDR2 SMNVEV (reference sequence). V dropped 5 bases and J dropped 2; count of bases not matched to a gene: 11. The CDR3 loop spans 16 amino acids. The DNA for the CDR3 is TGTGCCAGCAGTCACCAAGCGGGAAAGGGGCAAGAGACCCAGTACTTC. Translation: CASSHQAGKGQETQYF.

This chain links TRBV27 with TRBJ1-2; 8 positions match TRBD1. After removal of 5 bases from V and 4 bases from J, the junction contained 6 bases not matched to a gene. CDR1 is MNHEY, CDR2 SMNVEV, per germline (reference sequence). The CDR3 length is 14 residues. In DNA, the CDR3 is TGTGCCAGCAGTCAAAACAGGGGGGGCTATGGCTACACCTTC. It translates to CASSQNRGGYGYTF.

In DNA form, the CDR3 reads TGCGCCAGCAGCTTGGGGATTCCGTCGGGTAACACTGAAGCTTTCTTT. Its translation is CASSLGIPSGNTEAFF. The chain links TRBV5-1 to TRBJ1-1; D remains ambiguous. The V gene lost 0 bases and the J gene lost 2 bases, with 14 bases spanning the gap. The CDR3 has 16 residues. CDR1 is SGHRS and CDR2 is YFSETQ in the germline V gene.

The V gene is TRBV6-1, the J gene TRBJ1-3; no reliable D call. The germline V gene encodes CDR1 MNHNS and CDR2 SASEGT. This CDR3 comprises 15 residues. The V and J ends lost 1 base and 0 bases respectively, with 7 bases between them. As DNA, the CDR3 is TGTGCCAGCAGTGAAGAATATTACTCTGGAAACACCATATATTTT. Amino acid sequence: CASSEEYYSGNTIYF.

The chain carries TRBV6-6 and TRBJ2-6, with 8 positions matching TRBD2. Unmatched junction bases numbered 2, after V lost 7 bases and J lost 0 bases. The CDR3 is 15 amino acids. CDR1 and CDR2 (germline): MNHNY, SVGAGI (reference sequence). CDR3 amino acids: CASTSGYSGANVLTF. CDR3 DNA: TGTGCCAGCACTAGCGGGTACTCTGGGGCCAACGTCCTGACTTTC.

This chain uses TRBV3-1 (or the pseudogene TRBV3-2) with TRBJ2-5; D is possibly TRBD2 (6 bases). The germline V gene has CDR1 LGHDT and CDR2 YNNKEL (reference sequence). This CDR3 has 14 amino acids. Trimming stripped 0 bases from V and 10 bases from J, with 15 bases between. CDR3 in amino acids: CASSQDGLARGQYF. CDR3 nucleotide sequence: TGTGCCAGCAGCCAAGATGGCCTAGCGAGGGGCCAGTACTTC.

V gene TRBV6-4 combines with J gene TRBJ1-2; 10 bases are a match to TRBD1. The CDR3 runs 15 residues. V was pared by 4 bases and J by 3 bases, with 5 bases of the junction left unmatched. Per germline, CDR1 MRHNA and CDR2 SNTAGT. This CDR3 is CASSASGQGYYGYTF. The CDR3 nucleotides are TGTGCCAGCAGTGCTTCGGGACAGGGGTACTATGGCTACACCTTC.

CDR3 bases: TGCAGCGTATCGGCGGGACTTGGTGGCTACACCTTC. It encodes CSVSAGLGGYTF. The gene calls are TRBV29-1 and TRBJ1-2; a possible D gene is TRBD1 (5 bases). Trimming took off 6 bases at V and 7 bases at J, with 15 bases between the two ends. CDR1 and CDR2 (germline): SQVTM, ANQGSEA. The CDR3 length is 12 residues.

The rearrangement links TRBV19 to TRBJ2-1; TRBD2 is a possible D gene (6 bases). The CDR3 covers 16 residues. Germline loops: CDR1 LNHDA, CDR2 SQIVND (reference sequence). The V end lost 3 bases, the J end lost 4 bases, and 16 bases lay between the germline ends. The DNA of the CDR3 is TGTGCCAGTAGTATGGAAACCGGGACTTTTTACAATGAGCAGTTCTTC. Amino acids: CASSMETGTFYNEQFF. The complete variable domain, with remaining parts taken from reference TRBV19 and TRBJ2-1, reads DGGITQSPKYLFRKEGQNVTLSCEQNLNHDAMYWYRQDPGQGLRLIYYSQIVNDFQKGDIAEGYSVSREKKESFPLTVTSAQKNPTAFYLCASSMETGTFYNEQFFGPGTRLTVL.

V is TRBV5-4 and J is TRBJ1-1; weak D call: TRBD1 (6 bases). CDR3 length: 12 residues. Trimming shortened V by 2 bases and J by 12 bases, and 14 bases separated the two germline ends. CDR1 SGHNT and CDR2 YYREEE come from the germline V gene (reference sequence). The CDR3 DNA reads TGTGCCAGCAGCTTCAACAGGGACGATTCTTTCTTT. This encodes CASSFNRDDSFF.

In this sample, this clone turned up once. The V gene is TRBV29-1, the J gene TRBJ2-4, with no clear D. The CDR3 covers 12 residues. Germline values: CDR1 SQVTM, CDR2 ANQGSEA. Trimming removed 4 bases at V and 1 base at J, with 5 bases between. The CDR3 protein is CSVGQAKNIQYF. For the CDR3, the DNA is TGCAGCGTTGGGCAGGCCAAAAACATTCAGTACTTC. Based on the CDR3 plus reference TRBV29-1 and TRBJ2-4, the full variable domain is SAVISQKPSRDICQRGTSLTIQCQVDSQVTMMFWYRQQPGQSLTLIATANQGSEATYESGFVIDKFPISRPNLTFSTLTVSNMSPEDSSIYLCSVGQAKNIQYFGAGTRLSVL.

This sequence joins TRBV5-4 and TRBJ2-2, with a tentative D call TRBD2 (6 bases). The V and J ends lost 0 bases and 5 bases respectively, with 14 bases between them. Germline V lookup: CDR1 SGHNT, CDR2 YYREEE (reference sequence). CDR3 length: 16 amino acids. CDR3 protein: CASSLDGPGGTGELFF. CDR3 in DNA: TGTGCCAGCAGCTTGGATGGACCCGGAGGGACCGGGGAGCTGTTTTTT.

The chain uses TRBV3-1 (or the pseudogene TRBV3-2) and TRBJ2-3, with 8 bases fitting TRBD1. This CDR3 comprises 15 residues. Per germline, CDR1 LGHDT and CDR2 YNNKEL (reference sequence). V dropped 4 bases and J dropped 3; count of bases not matched to a gene: 6. Here the CDR3 reads CASSPGGGITDTQYF. CDR3 nucleotide sequence: TGTGCCAGCAGCCCAGGGGGCGGAATAACAGATACGCAGTATTTT.

This clone was seen only once. This rearrangement joins TRBV9 to TRBJ2-2; tentative D call: TRBD2 (6 bases). The length of the CDR3 is 17 residues. Germline CDR1 SGDLS, CDR2 YYNGEE. With 2 bases removed from V and 4 bases from J, the gap between germline ends came to 18 bases. The CDR3 region has the DNA TGTGCCAGCAGCGTTTCGGGAGCATTTGTGGTCACCGGGGAGCTGTTTTTT. It yields the protein CASSVSGAFVVTGELFF.

This rearrangement joins TRBV20-1 to TRBJ2-5, with D tentatively TRBD1 (6 bases). CDR1 is DFQATT, CDR2 SNEGSKA, per germline (reference sequence). CDR3 size: 11 residues. The V end was cut by 6 bases, the J end by 3 bases, with 8 bases between. In nucleotides, the CDR3 is TGCAGTGCGTACAGGGAAGAGACCCAGTACTTC. Its protein product is CSAYREETQYF.

CDR3 nucleotide sequence: TGTGCCAGCATTATGACAGCTCCTACTAACTATGGCTACACCTTC. It is translated as CASIMTAPTNYGYTF. The chain recombines TRBV2 with TRBJ1-2; tentative D call: TRBD1 (5 bases). The V gene lost 7 bases and the J gene lost 0 bases, with 15 bases spanning the gap. The CDR3 runs to 15 residues. Germline lookup yields CDR1 SNHLY and CDR2 FYNNEI.